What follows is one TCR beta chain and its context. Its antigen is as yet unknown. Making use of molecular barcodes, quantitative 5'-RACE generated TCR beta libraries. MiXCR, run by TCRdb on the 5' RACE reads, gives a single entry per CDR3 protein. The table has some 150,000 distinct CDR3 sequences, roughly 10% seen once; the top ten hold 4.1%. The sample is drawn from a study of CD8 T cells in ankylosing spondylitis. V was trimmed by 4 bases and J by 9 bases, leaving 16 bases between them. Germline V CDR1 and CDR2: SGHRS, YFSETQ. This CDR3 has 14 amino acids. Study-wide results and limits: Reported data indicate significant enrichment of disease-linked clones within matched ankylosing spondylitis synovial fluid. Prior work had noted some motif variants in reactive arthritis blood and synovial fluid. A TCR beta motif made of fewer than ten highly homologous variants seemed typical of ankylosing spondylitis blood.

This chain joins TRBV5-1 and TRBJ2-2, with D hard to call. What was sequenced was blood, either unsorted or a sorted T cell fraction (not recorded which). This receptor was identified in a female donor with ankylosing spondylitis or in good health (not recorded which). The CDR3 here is CASSRPVGSRELFF. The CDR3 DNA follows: TGCGCCAGCAGCCGCCCCGTGGGTAGCAGGGAGCTGTTTTTT.